The 14 T cell receptor beta chains below were found in one sample sequenced in a study of low-dose radiotherapy and immunotherapy resistance in tumors. Described time point: before trial treatment. TRAV and TRBV primers primed cDNA for both TCRalpha and TCRbeta. Over approximately 20 PCR cycles, TCRs were amplified from a constant-region primer and V-primer adapter. TCRdb independently ran MiXCR on the reads; one entry per CDR3 protein. The sample consists of 65,000 to 90,000 distinct CDR3 sequences, approximately 17% of them appearing once. The input for sequencing was PBMCs, taken before treatment. These receptors were obtained from a male donor with prostate cancer.

This clonotype was seen at least ten times. The V gene is TRBV7-2, the J gene TRBJ2-2, with no clear D. V lost 2 bases and J 3 bases, leaving 10 bases between the germline ends. This CDR3 comprises 15 residues. Germline loops: CDR1 SGHTA, CDR2 FQGNSA. This CDR3 is CASSLLGLYTGELFF. The CDR3 DNA reads TGTGCCAGCAGCTTACTCGGGTTGTACACCGGGGAGCTGTTTTTT.

This clonotype has just a few counts. The chain carries TRBV28 and TRBJ1-1; no reliable D call. Trimming took 3 bases from V and 6 from J, leaving 14 bases between them. Germline V lookup: CDR1 MDHEN, CDR2 SYDVKM. The CDR3 runs to 14 residues. The CDR3 sequence is CASSFHPLEAEAFF. CDR3 bases: TGTGCCAGCAGTTTTCATCCCTTGGAGGCTGAAGCTTTCTTT.

This clonotype has ten or more counts. The chain carries TRBV6-7 and TRBJ1-4; D remains ambiguous. TRBV6-7 is reported as an ORF; its role is uncertain. Trimming stripped 6 bases from V and 0 bases from J, with 11 bases between. The CDR3 consists of 15 residues. CDR3 in amino acids: CASSRPLSTNEKLFF. The CDR3 DNA reads as TGTGCCAGCAGCCGCCCTCTATCAACTAATGAAAAACTGTTTTTT.

This clonotype was detected many times. The V call is TRBV19, the J call TRBJ2-2, with D perhaps matching TRBD2 (5 bases). The V end lost 10 bases, the J end lost 6 bases, and 18 bases lay between the germline ends. CDR3 size: 14 residues. Germline V gene lookup returns CDR1 LNHDA and CDR2 SQIVND (reference sequence). The CDR3 DNA sequence: TGTGCCACCAGGCTGGGGTCCGGGGCCGGGGAGCTGTTTTTT. Its protein is CATRLGSGAGELFF. Looking up the rest from reference TRBV19 and TRBJ2-2 gives the full variable domain: DGGITQSPKYLFRKEGQNVTLSCEQNLNHDAMYWYRQDPGQGLRLIYYSQIVNDFQKGDIAEGYSVSREKKESFPLTVTSAQKNPTAFYLCATRLGSGAGELFFGEGSRLTVL.

The rearrangement links TRBV2 to TRBJ2-5, with a tentative D call TRBD2 (5 bases). This CDR3 comprises 17 residues. The V gene lost 1 base and the J gene lost 1 base, with 16 bases spanning the gap. Germline V gives CDR1 SNHLY, CDR2 FYNNEI. In nucleotides, the CDR3 is TGTGCCAGCAGTGAAGTCGGAGCCGGGGAGATCCAAGAGACCCAGTACTTC. Translating gives CASSEVGAGEIQETQYF.

This chain links TRBV20-1 with TRBJ2-1; TRBD2 matches at 8 bases. This CDR3 is 14 amino acids long. Germline V lookup: CDR1 DFQATT, CDR2 SNEGSKA (reference sequence). The trim removed 6 bases at V and 0 bases at J, leaving 4 bases unmatched. The CDR3 reads CSAEAGVSYNEQFF. The CDR3 DNA sequence: TGCAGTGCGGAAGCGGGGGTCTCCTACAATGAGCAGTTCTTC.

In the case of this clonotype: A far larger clone is one base from this, pointing to a likely read error. The chain carries TRBV6-2 or TRBV6-3 and TRBJ2-7; 9 bases fit TRBD2. After removal of 6 bases from V and 7 bases from J, the junction contained 13 bases not matched to a gene. This CDR3 region has 15 residues. Germline loops: CDR1 MNHEY, CDR2 SVGEGT. The CDR3 sequence is CASRTSGTRYNEQYF. In DNA, the CDR3 is TGTGCCAGCAGGACTAGCGGTACGAGGTACAATGAGCAGTACTTC.

This clonotype was found many times. CDR3 loop: CASSQDPGPYEQYF. The CDR3 DNA is TGCGCCAGCAGCCAAGATCCCGGCCCCTACGAGCAGTACTTC. The rearrangement uses TRBV4-1 and TRBJ2-7; D remains ambiguous. Germline V lookup: CDR1 MGHRA, CDR2 YSYEKL. The CDR3 totals 14 residues. V was clipped by 0 bases and J by 2 bases, with 8 bases between them.

The table lists this clonotype with many counts. J is TRBJ2-1 and V is TRBV29-1, with D tentatively TRBD1 or TRBD2 (5 bases each). Trimming cost V 4 bases and J 0 bases, with 25 bases left between them. In germline, CDR1 is SQVTM, CDR2 ANQGSEA. There are 19 residues in the CDR3. The CDR3 DNA sequence: TGCAGCGTTGGGAACCGCGGAGGTGGGGGAGAGCACTCCTACAATGAGCAGTTCTTC. This gives the protein CSVGNRGGGGEHSYNEQFF.

In its sample, this clonotype was seen many times. The J gene is TRBJ1-4, the V gene TRBV5-6, with unresolved D. This CDR3 has 13 amino acids. Germline V lookup: CDR1 SGHDT, CDR2 YYEEEE. V was shortened by 2 bases and J by 7 bases, with 9 bases between the two germline ends. The CDR3 bases are TGTGCCAGCAGCTTAAAGGCGGCTGAAAAACTGTTTTTT. Protein product: CASSLKAAEKLFF.

This clonotype appeared many times. The V and J genes are TRBV5-1 and TRBJ2-1; 8 nucleotides agree with TRBD2. This CDR3 contains 16 residues. CDR1 is SGHRS, CDR2 YFSETQ, per germline. V gave up 1 base and J gave up 4 bases; unmatched junction bases: 7. Written as DNA, the CDR3 is TGCGCCAGCAGCTTGTCGGCGGGGGGCCCTTACAATGAGCAGTTCTTC. It translates to CASSLSAGGPYNEQFF.

This clonotype was detected ten times or more. V and J are TRBV6-6 and TRBJ1-2; D is undetermined. Germline V gene lookup returns CDR1 MNHNY and CDR2 SVGAGI (reference sequence). V lost 1 base, J lost 2 bases, and 17 bases lay in between. CDR3 size: 17 residues. The CDR3 reads CASSYFSLGSANYGYTF. The CDR3 nucleotides are TGTGCCAGCAGTTACTTCTCCCTCGGCAGCGCCAACTATGGCTACACCTTC.

This chain links TRBV19 with TRBJ1-1, with 9 bases matching TRBD1. CDR1 and CDR2 from the germline V gene are LNHDA and SQIVND (reference sequence). V dropped 4 bases and J dropped 10; count of bases not matched to a gene: 10. CDR3 length: 14 residues. Here the CDR3 DNA reads TGTGCCAGTAGTACGGGACAGGGTAATCCGGGAGCTTTCTTT. Its protein is CASSTGQGNPGAFF.

This clonotype was recorded a few times. The chain has TRBV7-6 and TRBJ2-7; TRBD2 agrees at 9 bases. There are 15 residues in the CDR3. The V segment lost 1 base and the J segment 6 bases; nucleotides outside the gene matches: 7. Germline lookup yields CDR1 SGHVS and CDR2 FNYEAQ. The CDR3 coding sequence is TGTGCCAGCAGCTTAGGCCTAGCGGGAAGAATCGAGCAGTACTTC. This encodes CASSLGLAGRIEQYF.